The subject of this entry is one TCR beta chain. Antigen unknown. The entry originates in a study of identical twins. Findings of the study overall: One should note that invariant MAIT and iNKT cells could partly confound zero-insertion analyses.

V lost 6 bases to trimming and J lost 4 bases, with 19 bases between them. The CDR3 spans 16 residues. TCRdb passed the 5' RACE reads through MiXCR, listing each CDR3 protein once. The data contain approximately 550,000 distinct CDR3 sequences, under 25% of them singletons. The same sample was also studied in work on yellow fever vaccine responses in identical twins.

Sequenced sample: CD4+ T cells sorted from blood. The rearrangement uses TRBV12-3 or TRBV12-4 and TRBJ1-5, with D perhaps TRBD1 (5 bases). This TCR was sampled from a woman in her late teens or twenties in good health. CDR3 nucleotides: TGTGCCAGCAGCGGATGGGGGGGGACGTTGAATCAGCCCCAGCATTTT. Residues: CASSGWGGTLNQPQHF.